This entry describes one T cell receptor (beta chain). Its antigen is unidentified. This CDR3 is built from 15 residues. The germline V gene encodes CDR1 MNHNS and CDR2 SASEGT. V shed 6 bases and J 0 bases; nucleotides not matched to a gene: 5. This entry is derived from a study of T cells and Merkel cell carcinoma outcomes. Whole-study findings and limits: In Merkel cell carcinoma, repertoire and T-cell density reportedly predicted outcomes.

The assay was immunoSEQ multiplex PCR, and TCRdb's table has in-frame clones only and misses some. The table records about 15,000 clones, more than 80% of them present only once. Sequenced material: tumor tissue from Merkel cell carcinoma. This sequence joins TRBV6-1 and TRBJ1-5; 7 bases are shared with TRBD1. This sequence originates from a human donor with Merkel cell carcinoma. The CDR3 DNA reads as TGTGCCAGCAGGACAGGGTTAAATAGCAATCAGCCCCAGCATTTT. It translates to CASRTGLNSNQPQHF.